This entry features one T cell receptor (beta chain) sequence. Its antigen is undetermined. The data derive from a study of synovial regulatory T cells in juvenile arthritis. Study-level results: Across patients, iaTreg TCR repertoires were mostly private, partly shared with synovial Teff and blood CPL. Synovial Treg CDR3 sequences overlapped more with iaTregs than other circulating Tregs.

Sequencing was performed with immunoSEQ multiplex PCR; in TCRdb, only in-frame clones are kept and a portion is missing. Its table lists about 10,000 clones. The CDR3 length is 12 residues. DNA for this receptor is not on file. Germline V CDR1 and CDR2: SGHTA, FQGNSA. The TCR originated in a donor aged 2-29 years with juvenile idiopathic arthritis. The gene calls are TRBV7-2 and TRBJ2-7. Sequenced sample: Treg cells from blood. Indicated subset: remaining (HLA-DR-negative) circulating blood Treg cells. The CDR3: CASSFDSYEQYF. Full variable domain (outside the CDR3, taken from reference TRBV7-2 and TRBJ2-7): GAGVSQSPSNKVTEKGKDVELRCDPISGHTALYWYRQSLGQGLEFLIYFQGNSAPDKSGLPSDRFSAERTGGSVSTLTIQRTQQEDSAVYLCASSFDSYEQYFGPGTRLTVT.